Here is one TCR beta chain with its context. The sample is drawn from a study of shared clonotypes between healthy human individuals. The method was immunoSEQ multiplex PCR; TCRdb's version includes in-frame clones alone and lacks a portion of them. The data contain around 2.1 million clones, about 94% of them singletons. The sequence was collected from a young man in good health. The source material was naive CD4+ T cells sorted from blood. Subset described: CD45RA+ positively selected.

The chain's CDR3 is CASSEWPAGWGADTQYF. For the CDR3, the DNA is TGTGCCAGCAGTGAATGGCCCGCAGGGTGGGGGGCAGATACGCAGTATTTT. The chain uses TRBV6-1 and TRBJ2-3; possible D gene TRBD2, 6 bases. Per the germline V gene, CDR1 is MNHNS and CDR2 is SASEGT. Deletions cut 2 bases from V and 4 bases from J, with 19 bases between. There are 17 residues in the CDR3.